The clone carrying this T cell receptor (beta chain) was picked up a small number of times. The antigen remains unidentified. These data are taken from a study of identical twins. Study-wide findings and caveats: Fewer insertions were carried by abundant cord blood beta clonotypes, but none was seen in memory repertoires.

Unique molecular identifiers were present on cDNA, and template switching added a universal primer site. TCRdb independently ran MiXCR on the 5' RACE reads; one entry per CDR3 protein. Of hundreds of thousands of distinct CDR3 sequences listed, 18% are singletons. V lost 5 bases to trimming and J lost 4 bases; unmatched junction nucleotides: 4. The CDR3 consists of 13 residues. Germline assignment: CDR1 SEHNR and CDR2 FQNEAQ (reference sequence). These records were also assigned to another study, of T cells expressing NK-cell markers. Per that study: For a handful of donors, these clonotypes were likewise the leading ones in the CD3+CD56-NKG2C+ fraction. The study did not resolve the HCMV specificity of expanded NKG2C+ T cell clones.

Sequenced: PBMCs. The origin of this receptor is a woman between 18 and 30 years old in good health. The gene calls are TRBV7-9 and TRBJ1-2; 7 bases fit TRBD1. The CDR3 is CASSNRDSYGYTF. The DNA for the CDR3 is TGTGCCAGCAGCAACCGGGACAGCTATGGCTACACCTTC. The variable domain in full, with the rest retrieved from reference TRBV7-9 and TRBJ1-2, is DTGVSQNPRHKITKRGQNVTFRCDPISEHNRLYWYRQTLGQGPEFLTYFQNEAQLEKSRLLSDRFSAERPKGSFSTLEIQRTEQGDSAMYLCASSNRDSYGYTFGSGTRLTVV.